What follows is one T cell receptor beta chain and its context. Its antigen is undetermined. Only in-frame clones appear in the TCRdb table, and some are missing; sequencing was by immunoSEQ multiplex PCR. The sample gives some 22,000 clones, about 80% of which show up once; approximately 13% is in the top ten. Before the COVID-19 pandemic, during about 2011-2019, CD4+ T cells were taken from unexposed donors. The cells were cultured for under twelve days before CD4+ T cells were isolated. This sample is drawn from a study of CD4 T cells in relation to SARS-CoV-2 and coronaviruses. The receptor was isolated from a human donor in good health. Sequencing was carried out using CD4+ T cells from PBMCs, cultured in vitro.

DNA of the CDR3: TGTGCCACCAGTGATTCGGGGGGGTTCTACAATGAGCAGTTCTTC. The encoded protein is CATSDSGGFYNEQFF. The chain carries TRBV24-1 and TRBJ2-1; 8 bases agree with TRBD2. CDR3 length equals 15 residues. V lost 2 bases, J lost 3 bases, and 2 bases stayed unmatched. Germline V CDR1 and CDR2: KGHDR, SFDVKD.